The source of this T cell receptor beta chain is a study of identical twins. TCRdb analysed the 5' RACE reads with MiXCR anew, one entry per CDR3 protein. Of some 730,000 distinct CDR3 sequences listed, 15% to 20% are singletons. The CDR3 extends over 13 amino acids. Trimming removed 3 bases from V and 5 bases from J, with 10 bases in between. The sample was also reused in another study, on T cells expressing NK-cell markers.

The chain is built from TRBV12-3 or TRBV12-4 and TRBJ1-1; D might be TRBD1 (6 bases). The sequenced sample was PBMCs. The TCR was taken from a woman between 18 and 30 years old in good health. The CDR3 spells CASSFAGETEAFF. The DNA of the CDR3 is TGTGCCAGCAGTTTCGCAGGGGAAACTGAAGCTTTCTTT.